The TCR beta chain under discussion was sequenced for a study of tumor and adjacent non-tumor tissue in lung cancer. Study-wide results and limits: Top 100 clones took a larger repertoire share in normal lung. Significantly higher TCR diversity was found in tumor than normal lung. Tumor TCR diversity, when higher, was linked to shorter survival.

Per the germline V gene, CDR1 is MNHEY and CDR2 is SMNVEV (reference sequence). V lost 8 bases to trimming and J lost 14 bases, with 21 bases between them. This CDR3 has 12 residues. Three rounds of nested PCR, following a modified ARM-PCR protocol, produced the TCRbeta library. One entry per CDR3 protein results from TCRdb running MiXCR on the multiplex PCR reads. Altogether approximately 53,000 distinct CDR3 sequences are present, around three quarters being singletons, with the ten largest covering approximately 23%. Turning to this clonotype: As yet, its antigen is unknown.

RNA was extracted from bulk tissue without any cell sorting. The normal lung tissue was taken more than 3 cm from the tumor edge. Newly diagnosed lung cancer patients had thoracic surgery in China, August–late 2014, without prior chemotherapy. The chain recombines TRBV27 with TRBJ1-2; D is ambiguous. Sequenced: distant non-tumor lung tissue. The receptor comes from an older woman with non-small cell lung cancer. CDR3 protein: CASGSGNYDYTF. The CDR3 DNA reads as TGTGCCAGCGGATCCGGTAACTATGACTATACCTTC.